Presented here are 21 T cell receptor beta chains from one specimen sequenced in a study of cytomegalovirus exposure and HLA in healthy donors. 13 Jbeta primers and 60 Vbeta primers were used for the PCR. TCRdb's copy holds only in-frame clones and misses some; the assay was immunoSEQ multiplex PCR. The data contain roughly 220,000 clones, approximately 70% of them singletons. Sequenced input: PBMCs. These receptors were taken from a woman aged 25 to 39 in good health and CMV-seronegative.

The CDR3 coding sequence is TGTGCCAGCAGCTTCTCAGCGGGAGGGTTCAGGCGGGAGACCCAGTACTTC. Translation: CASSFSAGGFRRETQYF. This rearrangement joins TRBV7-9 to TRBJ2-5; TRBD2 agrees at 10 bases. This CDR3 is 17 amino acids long. The ends lost 3 bases at V and 5 bases at J; junction bases unmatched: 12. Per the germline V gene, CDR1 is SEHNR and CDR2 is FQNEAQ (reference sequence).

The table lists this clone with a few counts. The chain employs TRBV11-2 and TRBJ2-5; 8 nucleotides agree with TRBD1. The DNA matches TRBJ2-7 better at its end, which makes the J call doubtful. This CDR3 has 14 residues. Germline V gives CDR1 SGHAT, CDR2 FQNNGV. Here the CDR3 DNA reads TGTGCCAGCAGCTTTGACAGGGGTAGCGGCGAGCAGTACTTC. This gives the protein CASSFDRGSGEQYF.

The rearrangement joins TRBV9 to TRBJ2-1; 11 positions agree with TRBD2. CDR1 SGDLS and CDR2 YYNGEE come from the germline V gene. The V segment lost 3 bases and the J segment 7 bases; nucleotides outside the gene matches: 6. This CDR3 has 15 residues. The CDR3 nucleotides are TGTGCCAGCAGCGCCACTAGCGGGAGTACGAATGAGCAGTTCTTC. This translates into CASSATSGSTNEQFF. The full variable domain, rest sourced from reference TRBV9 and TRBJ2-1, is DSGVTQTPKHLITATGQRVTLRCSPRSGDLSVYWYQQSLDQGLQFLIQYYNGEERAKGNILERFSAQQFPDLHSELNLSSLELGDSALYFCASSATSGSTNEQFFGPGTRLTVL.

The rearrangement joins TRBV6-1 to TRBJ1-5; D not certain. The CDR3 is made up of 13 amino acids. Deletions cut 5 bases from V and 10 bases from J, with 15 bases between. The germline gives CDR1 MNHNS, CDR2 SASEGT. CDR3 DNA: TGTGCCAGCAGTTCGGACGGGGAGGGACCCCAGCATTTT. Its protein is CASSSDGEGPQHF.

This clone was seen once. The chain carries TRBV11-2 and TRBJ1-2; 7 bases align to TRBD1. Germline loops: CDR1 SGHAT, CDR2 FQNNGV. The CDR3 sequence is 15 residues long. The junction had 8 bases not matched to a gene; V was cut back by 0 bases and J by 7 bases. CDR3 protein: CASSLEGLTGSGYTF. The CDR3 bases are TGTGCCAGCAGCTTAGAGGGATTGACAGGGTCTGGCTACACCTTC.

V is TRBV5-6 and J is TRBJ2-7; possible D gene TRBD2, 6 bases. The CDR3 extends over 15 amino acids. The V gene's germline CDR1 is SGHDT and CDR2 YYEEEE. The V end lost 5 bases, the J end lost 5 bases, and 20 bases lay between the germline ends. The CDR3 DNA reads as TGTGCCAGCAGTAGTTGGGGGGTTGTTATCCACGAGCAGTACTTC. As protein: CASSSWGVVIHEQYF.

The chain recombines TRBV2 with TRBJ2-5; 8 nucleotides align to TRBD2. Germline V gene data show CDR1 as SNHLY and CDR2 as FYNNEI. J lost 5 bases, V lost 7 bases, and 6 bases had no gene match. The CDR3 is made up of 13 amino acids. The CDR3 loop reads CASKELAVETQYF. CDR3 coding DNA: TGTGCCAGCAAGGAACTAGCGGTGGAGACCCAGTACTTC.

This chain joins TRBV7-8 and TRBJ2-2; TRBD1 is a possible D gene (7 bases). The CDR3 totals 17 residues. Trimming shortened V by 5 bases and J by 6 bases, and 22 bases separated the two germline ends. Germline lookup yields CDR1 SGHVS and CDR2 FQNEAQ. CDR3 in amino acids: CASSVGPDREEAGELFF. The DNA for the CDR3 is TGTGCCAGCAGCGTGGGCCCAGACAGGGAGGAGGCCGGGGAGCTGTTTTTT.

This chain uses TRBV7-2 with TRBJ2-7; D possibly corresponds to TRBD1 (5 bases). This CDR3 region has 15 residues. Germline lookup yields CDR1 SGHTA and CDR2 FQGNSA. Trimming left V 7 bases short and J 0 bases short, with 16 bases between. The CDR3 reads CASTFGAASSYEQYF. As DNA, the CDR3 is TGTGCCAGCACCTTTGGGGCGGCTAGCTCCTACGAGCAGTACTTC.

The CDR3 here is CATSVNSGEAADTQYF. As DNA, the CDR3 is TGTGCCACCAGCGTAAACTCCGGGGAAGCAGCAGATACGCAGTATTTT. V usage is TRBV15 and J usage is TRBJ2-3; TRBD2 might be the D (5 bases). V was shortened by 5 bases and J by 4 bases, with 19 bases between the two germline ends. Germline CDR1 LNHNV, CDR2 YYDKDF (reference sequence). There are 16 residues in the CDR3.

The rearrangement joins TRBV27 to TRBJ2-2, with TRBD2 matching over 10 bases. Germline assignment: CDR1 MNHEY and CDR2 SMNVEV (reference sequence). Unmatched junction bases numbered 9, after V lost 2 bases and J lost 6 bases. The CDR3 totals 17 residues. The CDR3 region is CASSLPDGLAEAGELFF. CDR3 nucleotide sequence: TGTGCCAGCAGTTTACCTGACGGACTAGCGGAGGCCGGGGAGCTGTTTTTT.

In DNA, the CDR3 is TGTGCCAGCAGCTTAGTAGCCTCCGGACAGGCAAACTATGGCTACACCTTC. Residues: CASSLVASGQANYGYTF. V gene TRBV7-6 combines with J gene TRBJ1-2; 7 nucleotides agree with TRBD1. Germline lookup yields CDR1 SGHVS and CDR2 FNYEAQ. The J segment lost 2 bases and the V segment lost 1 base, leaving 10 bases of the junction unmatched. The CDR3 consists of 17 residues. The whole variable domain, remainder taken from reference TRBV7-6 and TRBJ1-2, is GAGVSQSPRYKVTKRGQDVALRCDPISGHVSLYWYRQALGQGPEFLTYFNYEAQQDKSGLPNDRFSAERPEGSISTLTIQRTEQRDSAMYRCASSLVASGQANYGYTFGSGTRLTVV.

The chain carries TRBV6-1 and TRBJ1-5; 8 nucleotides line up with TRBD1. Germline V gives CDR1 MNHNS, CDR2 SASEGT. V lost 2 bases, J lost 5 bases, and 5 bases stayed unmatched. The CDR3 is 15 residues long. CDR3 in amino acids: CASSETGTGDQPQHF. CDR3 DNA: TGTGCCAGCAGTGAAACAGGGACAGGAGATCAGCCCCAGCATTTT.

This clone was seen more than once but under ten times. This chain joins TRBV6-1 and TRBJ1-2, with unresolved D. Germline V CDR1 and CDR2: MNHNS, SASEGT. This CDR3 is built from 11 residues. Trimming removed 3 bases from V and 8 bases from J, with 7 bases in between. CDR3 DNA: TGTGCCAGCAGTGAGGTGGGCGGCTACACCTTC. Its protein is CASSEVGGYTF.

This chain uses TRBV18 with TRBJ1-5; possibly TRBD1 for D (6 bases). This CDR3 comprises 17 residues. The germline V gene encodes CDR1 KGHSH and CDR2 LQKENI. V was cut by 3 bases and J by 0 bases, with 15 bases left in between. The CDR3 sequence is CASSPGQPVNSNQPQHF. The DNA of the CDR3 is TGTGCCAGCTCACCGGGACAACCGGTAAATAGCAATCAGCCCCAGCATTTT.

The rearrangement uses TRBV6-1 and TRBJ1-6; D gene unclear. The CDR3 length is 11 residues. V lost 5 bases and J lost 10, with 6 bases in between. Germline V gene data show CDR1 as MNHNS and CDR2 as SASEGT. This CDR3 is CASSSGSPLHF. The DNA for the CDR3 is TGTGCCAGCAGTTCTGGCTCACCCCTCCACTTT.

The chain uses TRBV30 and TRBJ1-6, with TRBD1 identical over 11 bases. V gave up 5 bases and J gave up 10 bases; unmatched junction bases: 13. The germline CDR1 and CDR2 sequences are GTSNPN and SVGIG (reference sequence). CDR3 length equals 16 residues. The CDR3 sequence is CAWGRRTGGSGSPLHF. The DNA for the CDR3 is TGTGCCTGGGGTAGAAGGACAGGGGGCTCCGGGTCACCCCTCCACTTT.

V usage is TRBV19 and J usage is TRBJ2-1, with a weak D call TRBD2 (6 bases). Germline values: CDR1 LNHDA, CDR2 SQIVND (reference sequence). This CDR3 region has 13 residues. The germline V and J ends were trimmed by 6 bases and 6 bases, with 12 bases remaining between them. The CDR3 here is CASRGDWVNEQFF. CDR3 DNA sequence: TGTGCCAGTAGGGGGGACTGGGTCAATGAGCAGTTCTTC.

This clone turned up a few times. The V call is TRBV6-1, the J call TRBJ1-1, with D possibly matching TRBD1 (6 bases). From germline, CDR1 is MNHNS and CDR2 SASEGT. The CDR3 length is 15 residues. Trimming took 3 bases from V and 4 from J, leaving 15 bases between them. Written as DNA, the CDR3 is TGTGCCAGCAGTGAGATACAGGGTGCCGGCACTGAAGCTTTCTTT. Translating it yields CASSEIQGAGTEAFF.

The chain couples TRBV18 to TRBJ2-2; 7 bases line up with TRBD1. In germline, CDR1 is KGHSH, CDR2 LQKENI. V shed 2 bases, J shed 1 base, and the junction held 4 bases outside the gene matches. This CDR3 region has 16 residues. The CDR3 DNA reads TGTGCCAGCTCACCAAAAAGACAGGGGAACACCGGGGAGCTGTTTTTT. As protein: CASSPKRQGNTGELFF. The variable domain in full, completed from reference TRBV18 and TRBJ2-2, reads NAGVMQNPRHLVRRRGQEARLRCSPMKGHSHVYWYRQLPEEGLKFMVYLQKENIIDESGMPKERFSAEFPKEGPSILRIQQVVRGDSAAYFCASSPKRQGNTGELFFGEGSRLTVL.

The V and J genes are TRBV5-5 and TRBJ1-2; perhaps TRBD1 as D (5 bases). This CDR3 comprises 15 residues. CDR1 and CDR2 from the germline V gene are SGHKS and YYEKEE (reference sequence). V shed 0 bases and J shed 4 bases, with 13 bases lying between them. The CDR3 is CASSLASVGAYGYTF. Written as DNA, the CDR3 is TGTGCCAGCAGCTTGGCCTCGGTAGGGGCCTATGGCTACACCTTC.